The clone carrying this T cell receptor beta chain was counted at least ten times. The data derive from a study of T cells in Graves' hyperthyroidism and ophthalmopathy. There were TCR beta CDR3 regions amplified from RNA transcripts. First-round RT-PCR targeting the TCR CDR3 was performed with the HTBI primer set. TCRdb reprocessed the multiplex PCR reads via MiXCR and lists one record per CDR3 protein. The table lists 600,000 or so distinct CDR3 sequences, 12% to 15% of them singletons. The clonotype was recovered from a woman younger than 30 with Graves' ophthalmopathy. The material sequenced was blood.

In nucleotides, the CDR3 is TGTGCCAGCAGTGGGATCGGGTTCGCGAAAGAGACCCAGTACTTC. Encoded protein: CASSGIGFAKETQYF. The chain employs TRBV6-1 and TRBJ2-5; D gene ambiguous. The CDR3 is made up of 15 amino acids. V was cut by 4 bases and J by 3 bases, with 15 bases left in between. Germline CDR1 and CDR2: MNHNS and SASEGT.